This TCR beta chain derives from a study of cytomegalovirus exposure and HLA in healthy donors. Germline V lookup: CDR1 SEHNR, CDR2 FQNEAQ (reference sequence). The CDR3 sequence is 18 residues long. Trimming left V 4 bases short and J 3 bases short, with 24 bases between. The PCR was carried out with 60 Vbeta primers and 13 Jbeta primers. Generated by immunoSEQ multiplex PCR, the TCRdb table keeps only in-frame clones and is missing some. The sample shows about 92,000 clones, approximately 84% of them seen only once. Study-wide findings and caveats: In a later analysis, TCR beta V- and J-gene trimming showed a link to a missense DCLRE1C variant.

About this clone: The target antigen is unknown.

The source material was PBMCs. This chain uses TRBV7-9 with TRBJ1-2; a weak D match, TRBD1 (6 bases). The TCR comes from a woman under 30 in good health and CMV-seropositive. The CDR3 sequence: CASSSSIFTGPEDYGYTF. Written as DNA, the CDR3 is TGTGCCAGCAGCTCCTCCATATTCACAGGGCCCGAGGACTATGGCTACACCTTC.